The 24 T cell receptor beta chains in this list originate from one sample, sequenced in a study of sequential checkpoint blockade in melanoma. This sample's treatment: randomized to nivolumab then ipilimumab (arm A) or the reverse (arm B). The data were produced by immunoSEQ multiplex PCR, yet TCRdb's version contains in-frame clones alone and is incomplete. The sample has fewer than 15,000 clones, about 79% seen once. Sequences were derived from CD8+ T cells sorted from blood (inferred from file names), sampled from a patient given nivolumab and ipilimumab in sequence. The source of these receptors is a human donor with melanoma.

In the case of this clone: One junction end does not reproduce the germline sequence, and a read error may be involved. V usage is TRBV28 and J usage is TRBJ2-7; TRBD2 matches at 8 bases. This CDR3 region has 15 residues. Germline V gene lookup returns CDR1 MDHEN and CDR2 SYDVKM. CDR3 in amino acids: CASSFAGQREYLAVF. CDR3 coding DNA: TGTGCCAGCAGTTTTGCAGGCCAGCGGGAGTATTTGGCTGTATTC. The variable domain in full, with the rest retrieved from reference TRBV28 and TRBJ2-7, is DVKVTQSSRYLVKRTGEKVFLECVQDMDHENMFWYRQDPGLGLRLIYFSYDVKMKEKGDIPEGYSVSREKKERFSLILESASTNQTSMYLCASSFAGQREYLAVFGPGTRLTVT.

J is TRBJ1-2 and V is TRBV4-3; 9 bases line up with TRBD1. CDR1 is LGHNA, CDR2 YSLEER, per germline. The V gene end was trimmed by 4 bases and the J gene end by 4 bases; junction bases not matched to a gene: 22. The CDR3 sequence is 20 residues long. DNA of the CDR3: TGCGCCAGCAGCCTTCCTATTTTGGGACAGGGTGGGAACGGCTTCTATGGCTACACCTTC. As protein: CASSLPILGQGGNGFYGYTF.

V usage is TRBV7-9 and J usage is TRBJ2-1; 7 bases line up with TRBD1. Germline lookup yields CDR1 SEHNR and CDR2 FQNEAQ (reference sequence). V was clipped by 5 bases and J by 4 bases; unmatched bases: 5. The CDR3 consists of 14 residues. CDR3 in DNA: TGTGCCAGCAGCACACCGACAGGGTACAATGAGCAGTTCTTC. Amino acid sequence: CASSTPTGYNEQFF.

The chain recombines TRBV5-4 with TRBJ2-7, with D possibly matching TRBD1 (6 bases). Germline V gives CDR1 SGHNT, CDR2 YYREEE (reference sequence). The CDR3 totals 14 residues. V lost 2 bases, J lost 3 bases, and 12 bases lay in between. The CDR3 reads CASSFGGPHYEQYF. CDR3 in DNA: TGTGCCAGCAGCTTTGGGGGCCCCCACTACGAGCAGTACTTC.

In its sample, this clone is medium-sized. The chain recombines TRBV7-9 with TRBJ1-2; the D is unclear. This CDR3 region has 14 residues. The germline V gene has CDR1 SEHNR and CDR2 FQNEAQ (reference sequence). Trimming cost V 5 bases and J 2 bases, with 12 bases left between them. The CDR3 loop reads CASSPPGGNYGYTF. The CDR3 nucleotides read TGTGCCAGCAGCCCCCCTGGCGGCAACTATGGCTACACCTTC.

The V and J genes are TRBV5-6 and TRBJ2-1; 7 nucleotides match TRBD2. After removal of 0 bases from V and 0 bases from J, the junction contained 3 bases not matched to a gene. The CDR3 consists of 16 residues. Per germline, CDR1 SGHDT and CDR2 YYEEEE. Here the CDR3 reads CASSLDLAVSYNEQFF. CDR3 coding DNA: TGTGCCAGCAGCTTGGATCTAGCGGTCTCCTACAATGAGCAGTTCTTC.

In nucleotides, the CDR3 is TGTGCCAGCTCACCAACTGGTAGCGGGCCAGGGATTTATAGCAATCAGCCCCAGCATTTT. Translation gives CASSPTGSGPGIYSNQPQHF. The chain has TRBV18 and TRBJ1-5; a possible D gene is TRBD1 (5 bases). V was pared by 2 bases and J by 0 bases, with 23 bases between. Looked up from germline, CDR1 is KGHSH and CDR2 is LQKENI. The CDR3 runs 20 residues.

The chain has TRBV5-5 and TRBJ1-5; D gene uncertain. V gave up 4 bases and J gave up 0 bases, with 11 bases separating them. The CDR3 contains 15 residues. Germline CDR1 and CDR2: SGHKS and YYEKEE (reference sequence). The CDR3 sequence: CASSDDGDSNQPQHF. CDR3 DNA: TGTGCCAGCAGCGACGACGGGGATAGCAATCAGCCCCAGCATTTT.

V usage is TRBV5-5 and J usage is TRBJ2-7, with D unresolved. There are 11 residues in the CDR3. In germline, CDR1 is SGHKS, CDR2 YYEKEE (reference sequence). V was shortened by 1 base and J by 4 bases, with 3 bases between the two germline ends. The CDR3 loop reads CASSLYYEQYF. CDR3 bases: TGTGCCAGCAGCTTGTATTACGAGCAGTACTTC.

The chain carries TRBV2 and TRBJ1-6; 8 bases are a match to TRBD1. This CDR3 is built from 15 residues. The J segment lost 10 bases and the V segment lost 6 bases, leaving 11 bases of the junction unmatched. Germline V gene sequence: CDR1 SNHLY, CDR2 FYNNEI. The CDR3 coding sequence is TGTGCCAGCAGAATCGGACAGGGAGGAATATCACCCCTCCACTTT. Translating gives CASRIGQGGISPLHF.

This chain uses TRBV6-1 with TRBJ1-2, with TRBD1 matching over 7 bases. Germline CDR1 MNHNS, CDR2 SASEGT. Unmatched junction bases numbered 3, after V lost 5 bases and J lost 6 bases. The CDR3 runs to 12 residues. The DNA for the CDR3 is TGTGCCAGCAGTTCAGGGGGAGATGGCTACACCTTC. As protein: CASSSGGDGYTF.

This chain joins TRBV11-2 and TRBJ2-5; 8 bases align to TRBD2. Germline V gene sequence: CDR1 SGHAT, CDR2 FQNNGV. Losses at the gene ends were 1 base for V and 2 bases for J; bases not matched to a gene: 3. This CDR3 has 15 amino acids. This chain's CDR3 is CASSLGTSGQETQYF. The CDR3, as DNA: TGTGCCAGCAGCTTAGGAACTAGCGGACAAGAGACCCAGTACTTC.

The J gene is TRBJ1-1, the V gene TRBV6-5; no definite D call. The germline gives CDR1 MNHEY, CDR2 SVGAGI. This CDR3 has 15 residues. V lost 0 bases, J lost 5 bases, and 13 bases lay in between. CDR3 loop: CASSYSVQAGTEAFF. The CDR3 nucleotides are TGTGCCAGCAGTTACTCGGTGCAGGCGGGGACTGAAGCTTTCTTT.

The V and J genes are TRBV21-1 and TRBJ2-2; the table's D call, TRBD2, has no DNA check behind it. TRBV21-1 is a pseudogene segment. The CDR3 extends over 17 amino acids. The CDR3 reads CASSKTRCSGNTGELFF. For the CDR3, the DNA is TGTGCCAGCAGCAAGACAAGATGTAGCGGGAACACCGGGGAGCTGTTTTTT.

The V call is TRBV15, the J call TRBJ2-2; D is possibly TRBD2 (6 bases). V was shortened by 6 bases and J by 2 bases, with 13 bases between the two germline ends. Germline CDR1 reads LNHNV; CDR2 reads YYDKDF (reference sequence). CDR3 size: 15 residues. The CDR3 protein is CATREGQINTGELFF. The CDR3 DNA reads TGTGCCACCAGGGAGGGGCAGATTAACACCGGGGAGCTGTTTTTT.

CDR3 sequence (DNA): TGTGCCAGCAGCATGAGCCCTAACTATGGCTACACCTTC. Encoded protein: CASSMSPNYGYTF. The J gene is TRBJ1-2, the V gene TRBV7-9; no reliable D call. From germline, CDR1 is SEHNR and CDR2 FQNEAQ (reference sequence). V lost 5 bases and J 0 bases, leaving 7 bases between the germline ends. The CDR3 consists of 13 residues.

The genes are TRBV21-1 and TRBJ2-2; TRBD2, the table's D call, lacks a check against the DNA. TRBV21-1 is noted as a pseudogene. The CDR3 contains 14 residues. CDR3 amino acids: CASSKAAERVELFF. The CDR3 bases are TGTGCCAGCAGCAAAGCGGCGGAGAGGGTGGAGCTGTTTTTT.

The chain recombines TRBV9 with TRBJ1-4; 9 nucleotides match TRBD1. Germline V gene lookup returns CDR1 SGDLS and CDR2 YYNGEE. Trimming took 0 bases from V and 6 from J; bases not matched to a gene: 6. CDR3 length: 16 amino acids. CDR3 nucleotide sequence: TGTGCCAGCAGCGTAGCCTCTGGGACAGGGTATGAAAAACTGTTTTTT. It yields the protein CASSVASGTGYEKLFF.

The chain couples TRBV4-3 to TRBJ1-1; D unclear. Germline assignment: CDR1 LGHNA and CDR2 YSLEER. Trimming shortened V by 0 bases and J by 3 bases, and 17 bases separated the two germline ends. The CDR3 has 17 residues. CDR3 sequence (DNA): TGCGCCAGCAGCCAAGATCGGGCCCTGGGAGGGCACACTGAAGCTTTCTTT. The encoded protein is CASSQDRALGGHTEAFF.

The chain employs TRBV27 and TRBJ2-7; 9 positions match TRBD1. V was pared by 5 bases and J by 4 bases, with 3 bases of the junction left unmatched. CDR1 and CDR2 from the germline V gene are MNHEY and SMNVEV (reference sequence). The CDR3 loop spans 13 amino acids. Here the CDR3 DNA reads TGTGCCAGCAGTGACAGGGGGGGGTACGAGCAGTACTTC. It codes for CASSDRGGYEQYF.

The chain links TRBV13 to TRBJ2-1; unclear D gene. Germline V gene sequence: CDR1 PRHDT, CDR2 FYEKMQ (reference sequence). CDR3 length: 15 amino acids. The V and J ends lost 5 bases and 0 bases respectively, with 11 bases between them. As DNA, the CDR3 is TGTGCCAGCAGCCGCACAGCCGGCTCCTACAATGAGCAGTTCTTC. Protein: CASSRTAGSYNEQFF.

This CDR3 is CASSLLRQETQYF. For the CDR3, the DNA is TGTGCCAGCAGCTTGCTCCGCCAAGAGACCCAGTACTTC. The rearrangement uses TRBV5-5 and TRBJ2-5; D unclear. V was clipped by 1 base and J by 1 base, with 5 bases between them. This CDR3 comprises 13 residues. Germline values: CDR1 SGHKS, CDR2 YYEKEE (reference sequence).

V gene TRBV4-2 combines with J gene TRBJ2-7, with 14 bases that match TRBD2. CDR1 is LGHNA, CDR2 YNFKEQ, per germline. The CDR3 length is 16 residues. V shed 2 bases and J 4 bases; nucleotides not matched to a gene: 4. The CDR3 DNA sequence: TGTGCCAGCAGCCAAAGCGGGACTAGCGGGAGTTACGAGCAGTACTTC. Translating it yields CASSQSGTSGSYEQYF.

V is TRBV28 and J is TRBJ2-2; TRBD2 matches at 8 bases. This CDR3 has 17 residues. Trimming took 1 base from V and 4 from J; bases not matched to a gene: 8. In germline, CDR1 is MDHEN, CDR2 SYDVKM. Here the CDR3 DNA reads TGTGCCAGCAGTTTATTACCGGGAGGGCCAATCACCGGGGAGCTGTTTTTT. The encoded protein is CASSLLPGGPITGELFF.